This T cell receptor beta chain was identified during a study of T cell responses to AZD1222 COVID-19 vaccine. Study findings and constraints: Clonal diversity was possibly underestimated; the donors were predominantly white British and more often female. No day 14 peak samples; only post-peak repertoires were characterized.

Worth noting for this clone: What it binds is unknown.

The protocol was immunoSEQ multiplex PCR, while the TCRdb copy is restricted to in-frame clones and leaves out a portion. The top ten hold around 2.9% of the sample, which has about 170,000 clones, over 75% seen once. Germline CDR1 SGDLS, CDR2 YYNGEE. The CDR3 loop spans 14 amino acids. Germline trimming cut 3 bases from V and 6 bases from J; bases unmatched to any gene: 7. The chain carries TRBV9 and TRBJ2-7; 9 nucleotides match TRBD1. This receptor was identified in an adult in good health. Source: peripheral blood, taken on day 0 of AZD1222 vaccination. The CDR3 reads CASSGVGQGREQYF. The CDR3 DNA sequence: TGTGCCAGCAGCGGGGTGGGACAGGGTCGCGAGCAGTACTTC.